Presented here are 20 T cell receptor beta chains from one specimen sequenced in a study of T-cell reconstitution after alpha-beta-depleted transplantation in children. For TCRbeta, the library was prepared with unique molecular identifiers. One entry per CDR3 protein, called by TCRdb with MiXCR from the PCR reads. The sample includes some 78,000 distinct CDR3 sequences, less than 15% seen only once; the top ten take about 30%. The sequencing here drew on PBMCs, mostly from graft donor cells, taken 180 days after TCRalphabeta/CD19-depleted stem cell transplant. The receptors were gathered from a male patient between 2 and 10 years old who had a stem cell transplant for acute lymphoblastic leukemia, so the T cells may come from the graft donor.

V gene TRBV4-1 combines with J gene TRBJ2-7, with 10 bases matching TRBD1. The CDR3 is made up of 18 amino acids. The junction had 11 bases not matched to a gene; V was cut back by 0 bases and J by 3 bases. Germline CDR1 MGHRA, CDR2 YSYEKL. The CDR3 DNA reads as TGCGCCAGCAGCCAAGAAACCCGACCCGGGACAGGGGTCTACGAGCAGTACTTC. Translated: CASSQETRPGTGVYEQYF.

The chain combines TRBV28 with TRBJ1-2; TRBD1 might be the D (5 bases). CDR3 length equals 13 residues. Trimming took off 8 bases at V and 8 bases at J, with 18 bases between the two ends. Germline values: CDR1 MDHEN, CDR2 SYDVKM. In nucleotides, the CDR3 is TGTGCCAGCCATACCGGGGGAGAGTGGGGCTACACCTTC. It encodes CASHTGGEWGYTF.

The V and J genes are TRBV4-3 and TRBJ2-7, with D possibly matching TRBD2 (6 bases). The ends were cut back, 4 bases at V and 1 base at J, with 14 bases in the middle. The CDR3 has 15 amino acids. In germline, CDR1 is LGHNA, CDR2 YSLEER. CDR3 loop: CASSPGGGVSYEQYF. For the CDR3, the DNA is TGCGCCAGCAGCCCGGGCGGCGGGGTTTCCTACGAGCAGTACTTC.

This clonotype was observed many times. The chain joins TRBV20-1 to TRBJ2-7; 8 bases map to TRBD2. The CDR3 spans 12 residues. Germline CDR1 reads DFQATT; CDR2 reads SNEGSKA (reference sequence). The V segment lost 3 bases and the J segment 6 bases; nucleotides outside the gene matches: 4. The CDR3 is CSASGRASEQYF. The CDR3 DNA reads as TGCAGTGCTAGCGGGAGGGCCTCCGAGCAGTACTTC.

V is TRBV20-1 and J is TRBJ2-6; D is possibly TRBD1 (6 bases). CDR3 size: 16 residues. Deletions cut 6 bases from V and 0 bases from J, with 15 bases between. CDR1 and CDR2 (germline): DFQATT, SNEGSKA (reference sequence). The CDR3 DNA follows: TGCAGTGCCCCGGACAGAAGGACCTCTGGGGCCAACGTCCTGACTTTC. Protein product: CSAPDRRTSGANVLTF.

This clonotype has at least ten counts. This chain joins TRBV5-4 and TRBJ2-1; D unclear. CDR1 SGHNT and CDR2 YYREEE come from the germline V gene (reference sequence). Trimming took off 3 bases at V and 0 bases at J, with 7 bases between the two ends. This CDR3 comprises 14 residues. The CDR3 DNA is TGTGCCAGCAGCTCCGCGACCTCCTACAATGAGCAGTTCTTC. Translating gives CASSSATSYNEQFF.

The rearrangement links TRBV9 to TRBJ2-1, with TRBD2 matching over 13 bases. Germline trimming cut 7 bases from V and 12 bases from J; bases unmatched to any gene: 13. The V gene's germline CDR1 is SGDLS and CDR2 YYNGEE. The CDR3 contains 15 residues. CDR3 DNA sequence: TGTGCCAGCGCCCGCGTGACTAGCGGGAGGTCGGGGCAGTTCTTC. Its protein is CASARVTSGRSGQFF. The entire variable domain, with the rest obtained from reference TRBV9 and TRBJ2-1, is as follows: DSGVTQTPKHLITATGQRVTLRCSPRSGDLSVYWYQQSLDQGLQFLIQYYNGEERAKGNILERFSAQQFPDLHSELNLSSLELGDSALYFCASARVTSGRSGQFFGPGTRLTVL.

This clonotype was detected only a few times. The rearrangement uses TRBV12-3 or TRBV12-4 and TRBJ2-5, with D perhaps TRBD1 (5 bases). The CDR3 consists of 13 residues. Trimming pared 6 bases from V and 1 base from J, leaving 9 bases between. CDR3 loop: CASRYRSQETQYF. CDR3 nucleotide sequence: TGTGCCAGCAGATACAGGAGCCAAGAGACCCAGTACTTC.

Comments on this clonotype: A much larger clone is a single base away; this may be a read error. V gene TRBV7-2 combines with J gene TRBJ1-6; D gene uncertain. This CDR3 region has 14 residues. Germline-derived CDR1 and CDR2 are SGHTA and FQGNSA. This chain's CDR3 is CASSLDSFHSPFHF. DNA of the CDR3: TGTGCCAGCAGCTTAGACAGTTTCCATTCACCCTTCCACTTT.

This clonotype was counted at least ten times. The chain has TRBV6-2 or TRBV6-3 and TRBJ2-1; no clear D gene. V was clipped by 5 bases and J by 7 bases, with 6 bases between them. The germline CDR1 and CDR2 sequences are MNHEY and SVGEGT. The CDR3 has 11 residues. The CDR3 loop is CASSIVNEQFF. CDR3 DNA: TGTGCCAGCAGTATCGTTAATGAGCAGTTCTTC.

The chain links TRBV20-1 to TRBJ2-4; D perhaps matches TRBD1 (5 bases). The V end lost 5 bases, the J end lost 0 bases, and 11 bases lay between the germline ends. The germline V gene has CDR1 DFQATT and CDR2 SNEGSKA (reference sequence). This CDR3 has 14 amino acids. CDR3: CSAGDSLAKNIQYF. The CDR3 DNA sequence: TGCAGTGCTGGTGACAGTCTAGCCAAAAACATTCAGTACTTC.

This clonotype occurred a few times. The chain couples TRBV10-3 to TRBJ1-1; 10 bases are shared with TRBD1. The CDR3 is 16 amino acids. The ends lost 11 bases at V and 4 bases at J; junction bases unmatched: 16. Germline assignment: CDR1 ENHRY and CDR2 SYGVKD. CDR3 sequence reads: CAVFGDRGELGTEAFF. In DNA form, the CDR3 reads TGTGCCGTCTTCGGGGACAGGGGAGAACTGGGCACTGAAGCTTTCTTT.

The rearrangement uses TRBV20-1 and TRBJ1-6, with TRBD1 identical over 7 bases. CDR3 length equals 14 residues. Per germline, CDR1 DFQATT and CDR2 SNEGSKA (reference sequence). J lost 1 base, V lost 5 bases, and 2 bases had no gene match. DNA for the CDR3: TGCAGTGCTCGGACAGGATCCTATAATTCACCCCTCCACTTT. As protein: CSARTGSYNSPLHF.

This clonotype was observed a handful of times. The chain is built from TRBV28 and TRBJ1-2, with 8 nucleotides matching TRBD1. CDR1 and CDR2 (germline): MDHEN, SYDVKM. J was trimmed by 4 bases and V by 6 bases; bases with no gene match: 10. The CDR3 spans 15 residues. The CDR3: CASRPLTGGAYGYTF. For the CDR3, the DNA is TGTGCCAGCAGACCACTCACAGGGGGAGCCTATGGCTACACCTTC.

The CDR3 protein is CASTPDRLRNTEAFF. The CDR3 nucleotides read TGTGCCAGCACCCCGGACAGGCTCAGGAACACTGAAGCTTTCTTT. This chain links TRBV27 with TRBJ1-1; 7 bases map to TRBD1. Germline V lookup: CDR1 MNHEY, CDR2 SMNVEV (reference sequence). The CDR3 sequence is 15 residues long. With 7 bases clipped from V and 1 base from J, the junction kept 9 bases outside the gene matches.

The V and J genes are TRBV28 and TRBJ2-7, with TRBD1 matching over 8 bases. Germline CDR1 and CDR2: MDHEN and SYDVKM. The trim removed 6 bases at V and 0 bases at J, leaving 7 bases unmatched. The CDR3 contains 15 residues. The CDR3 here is CASSFSGTGSYEQYF. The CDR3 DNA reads TGTGCCAGCAGCTTCTCCGGGACAGGCTCCTACGAGCAGTACTTC.

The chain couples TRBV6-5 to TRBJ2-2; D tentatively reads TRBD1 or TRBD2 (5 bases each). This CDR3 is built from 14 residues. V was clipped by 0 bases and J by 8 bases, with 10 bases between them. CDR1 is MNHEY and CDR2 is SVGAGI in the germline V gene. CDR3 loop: CASSYSRGGGELFF. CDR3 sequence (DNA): TGTGCCAGCAGTTACTCGAGGGGCGGGGGGGAGCTGTTTTTT.

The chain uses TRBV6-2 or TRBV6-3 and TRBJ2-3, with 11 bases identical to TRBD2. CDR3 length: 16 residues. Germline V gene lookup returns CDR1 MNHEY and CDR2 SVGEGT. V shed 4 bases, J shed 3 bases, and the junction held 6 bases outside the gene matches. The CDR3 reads CASSFPSGGPTDTQYF. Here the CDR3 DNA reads TGTGCCAGCAGTTTCCCTAGCGGGGGGCCTACAGATACGCAGTATTTT.

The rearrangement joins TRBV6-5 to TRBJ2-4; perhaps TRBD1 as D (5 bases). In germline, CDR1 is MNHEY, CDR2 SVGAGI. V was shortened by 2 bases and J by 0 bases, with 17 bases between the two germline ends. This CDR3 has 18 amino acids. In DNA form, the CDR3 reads TGTGCCAGCAGTTACGGGCAGGGCCCTCACCTAGCCAAAAACATTCAGTACTTC. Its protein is CASSYGQGPHLAKNIQYF.

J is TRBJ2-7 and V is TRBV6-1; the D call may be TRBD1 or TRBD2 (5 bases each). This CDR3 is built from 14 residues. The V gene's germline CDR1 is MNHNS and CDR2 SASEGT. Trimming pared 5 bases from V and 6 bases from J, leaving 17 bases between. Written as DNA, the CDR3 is TGTGCCAGCAGTCCCCGGGGCGAGGTTAGCGAGCAGTACTTC. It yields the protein CASSPRGEVSEQYF.